This T cell receptor (beta chain) came from a study of blood T cell repertoires in COVID-19. Study at large: Samples taken during acute and convalescent COVID-19 were collected in the United States, Italy and Spain.

The table came from immunoSEQ multiplex PCR; TCRdb's copy has only in-frame clones and leaves some out. The sample comprises about 200,000 clones, about 88% of which are singletons, and about 2.2% rests with the top ten. The V gene lost 5 bases and the J gene lost 9 bases, with 8 bases spanning the gap. This CDR3 has 11 residues. Germline CDR1 reads MNHEY; CDR2 reads SVGEGT. Individuals aged roughly 18 to 95 years were recruited from fewer than 30 US areas. Each participant's cohort was designated according to participant-reported clinical history. The sequence was obtained from a woman aged 40-49 years with acute COVID-19. Sequencing was performed on PBMCs or T cells enriched from blood (not recorded which). The chain couples TRBV6-2 or TRBV6-3 to TRBJ2-1; a weak D match, TRBD2 (5 bases). For the CDR3, the DNA is TGTGCCAGCAGTCGTGAGGGTGAGCAGTTCTTC. As protein: CASSREGEQFF.